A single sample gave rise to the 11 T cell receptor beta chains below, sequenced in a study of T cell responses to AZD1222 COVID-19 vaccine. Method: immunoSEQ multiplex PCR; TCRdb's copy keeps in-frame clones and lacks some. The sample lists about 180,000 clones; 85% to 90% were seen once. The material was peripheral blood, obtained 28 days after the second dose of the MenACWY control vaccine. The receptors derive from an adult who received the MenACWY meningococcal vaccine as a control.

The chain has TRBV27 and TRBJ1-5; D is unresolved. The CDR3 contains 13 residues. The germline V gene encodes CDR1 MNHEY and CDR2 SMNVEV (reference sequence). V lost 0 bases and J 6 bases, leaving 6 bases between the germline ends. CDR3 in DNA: TGTGCCAGCAGTTTATCAGGCGGTCAGCCCCAGCATTTT. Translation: CASSLSGGQPQHF.

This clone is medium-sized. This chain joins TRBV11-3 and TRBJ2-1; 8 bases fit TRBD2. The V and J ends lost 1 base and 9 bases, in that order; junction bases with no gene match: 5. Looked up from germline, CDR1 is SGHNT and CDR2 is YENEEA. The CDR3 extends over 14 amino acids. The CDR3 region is CASSLGPSGPEQFF. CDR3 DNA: TGTGCCAGCAGCTTAGGTCCTAGCGGGCCTGAGCAGTTCTTC.

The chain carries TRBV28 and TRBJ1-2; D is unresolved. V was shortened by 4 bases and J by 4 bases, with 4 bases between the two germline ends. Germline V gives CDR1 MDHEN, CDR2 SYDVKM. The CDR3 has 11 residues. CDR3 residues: CASSSSYGYTF. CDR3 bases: TGTGCCAGCAGTTCTTCCTATGGCTACACCTTC.

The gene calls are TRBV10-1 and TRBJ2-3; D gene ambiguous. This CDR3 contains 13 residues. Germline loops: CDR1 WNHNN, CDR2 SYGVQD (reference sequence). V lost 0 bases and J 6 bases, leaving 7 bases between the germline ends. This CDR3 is CASSESPEDTQYF. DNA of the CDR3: TGCGCCAGCAGTGAGTCGCCGGAGGATACGCAGTATTTT.

The CDR3 spells CATSTEREWNEQFF. CDR3 coding DNA: TGTGCCACCTCGACTGAGCGGGAGTGGAATGAGCAGTTCTTC. This chain links TRBV25-1 with TRBJ2-1; 8 bases are shared with TRBD2. The J segment lost 7 bases and the V segment lost 10 bases, leaving 12 bases of the junction unmatched. CDR3 length: 14 residues. Germline values: CDR1 MGHDK, CDR2 SYGVNS. Supplemented by reference TRBV25-1 and TRBJ2-1, the full variable domain reads EADIYQTPRYLVIGTGKKITLECSQTMGHDKMYWYQQDPGMELHLIHYSYGVNSTEKGDLSSESTVSRIRTEHFPLTLESARPSHTSQYLCATSTEREWNEQFFGPGTRLTVL.

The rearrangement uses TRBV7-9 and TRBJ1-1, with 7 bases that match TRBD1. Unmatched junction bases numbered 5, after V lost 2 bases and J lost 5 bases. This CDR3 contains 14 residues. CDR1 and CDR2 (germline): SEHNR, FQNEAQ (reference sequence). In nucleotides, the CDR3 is TGTGCCAGCAGCTTAATACCCAGGGGGACTGAAGCTTTCTTT. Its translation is CASSLIPRGTEAFF.

The CDR3 here is CASSSTGQGFQPQHF. The CDR3 coding sequence is TGTGCCAGTAGTAGTACTGGACAGGGGTTTCAGCCCCAGCATTTT. This chain connects TRBV19 to TRBJ1-5; 9 bases align to TRBD1. In germline, CDR1 is LNHDA, CDR2 SQIVND (reference sequence). This CDR3 spans 15 amino acids. V was clipped by 4 bases and J by 6 bases; unmatched bases: 7.

Here the CDR3 reads CASSQVEDSPLHF. In DNA form, the CDR3 reads TGTGCCAGCAGCCAAGTTGAAGATTCACCCCTCCACTTT. V and J are TRBV3-1 (or the pseudogene TRBV3-2) and TRBJ1-6; D ambiguous. Trimming left V 1 base short and J 8 bases short, with 6 bases between. Germline CDR1 reads LGHDT; CDR2 reads YNNKEL (reference sequence). This CDR3 has 13 amino acids.

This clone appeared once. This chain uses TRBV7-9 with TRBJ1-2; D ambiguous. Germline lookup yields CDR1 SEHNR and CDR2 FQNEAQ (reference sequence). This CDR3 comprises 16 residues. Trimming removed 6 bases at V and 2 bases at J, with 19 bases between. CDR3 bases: TGTGCCAGCAGGATGGCCAGGTTGGACGAAAACTATGGCTACACCTTC. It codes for CASRMARLDENYGYTF.

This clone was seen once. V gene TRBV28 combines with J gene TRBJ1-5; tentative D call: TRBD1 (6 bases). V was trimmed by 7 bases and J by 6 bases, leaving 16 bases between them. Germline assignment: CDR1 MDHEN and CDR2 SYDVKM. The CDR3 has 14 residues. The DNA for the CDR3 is TGTGCCAGCACCTTTGTGGGGGGCGGTCAGCCCCAGCATTTT. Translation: CASTFVGGGQPQHF.

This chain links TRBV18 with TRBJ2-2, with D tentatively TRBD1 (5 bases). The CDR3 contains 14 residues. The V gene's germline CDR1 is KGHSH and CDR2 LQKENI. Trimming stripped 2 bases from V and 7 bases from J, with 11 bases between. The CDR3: CASSPGAENGELFF. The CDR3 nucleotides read TGTGCCAGCTCACCAGGGGCTGAGAACGGGGAGCTGTTTTTT.